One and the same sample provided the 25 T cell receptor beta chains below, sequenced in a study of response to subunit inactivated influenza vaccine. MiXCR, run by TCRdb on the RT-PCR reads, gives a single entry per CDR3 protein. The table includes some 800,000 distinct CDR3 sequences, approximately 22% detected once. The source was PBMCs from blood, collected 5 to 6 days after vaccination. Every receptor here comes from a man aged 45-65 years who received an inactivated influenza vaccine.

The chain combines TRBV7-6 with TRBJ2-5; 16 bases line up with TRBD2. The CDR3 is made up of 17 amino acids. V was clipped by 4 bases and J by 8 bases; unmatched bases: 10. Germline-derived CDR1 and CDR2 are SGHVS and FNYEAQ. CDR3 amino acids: CASSYSSGLAGGGTQYF. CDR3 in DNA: TGTGCCAGCAGCTACTCCTCGGGACTAGCGGGAGGGGGAACCCAGTACTTC.

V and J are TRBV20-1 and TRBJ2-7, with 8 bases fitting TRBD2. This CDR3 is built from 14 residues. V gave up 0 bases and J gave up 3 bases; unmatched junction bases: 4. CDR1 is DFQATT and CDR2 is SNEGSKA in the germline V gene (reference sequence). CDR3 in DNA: TGCAGTGCTAGAGATCGGGAGGGGAGCTACGAGCAGTACTTC. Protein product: CSARDREGSYEQYF.

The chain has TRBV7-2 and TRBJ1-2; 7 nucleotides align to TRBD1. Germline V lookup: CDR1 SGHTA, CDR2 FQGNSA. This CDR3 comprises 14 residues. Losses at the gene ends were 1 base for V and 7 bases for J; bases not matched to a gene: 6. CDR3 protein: CASSLGQGGLGYTF. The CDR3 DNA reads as TGTGCCAGCAGCTTAGGACAGGGAGGACTTGGCTACACCTTC.

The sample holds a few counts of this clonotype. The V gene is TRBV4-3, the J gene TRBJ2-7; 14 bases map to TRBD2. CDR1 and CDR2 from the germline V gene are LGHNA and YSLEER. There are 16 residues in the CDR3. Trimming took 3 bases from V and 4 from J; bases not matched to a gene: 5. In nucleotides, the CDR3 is TGCGCCAGCAGCCAGGAGGGACTAGCGGGAGATTACGAGCAGTACTTC. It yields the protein CASSQEGLAGDYEQYF.

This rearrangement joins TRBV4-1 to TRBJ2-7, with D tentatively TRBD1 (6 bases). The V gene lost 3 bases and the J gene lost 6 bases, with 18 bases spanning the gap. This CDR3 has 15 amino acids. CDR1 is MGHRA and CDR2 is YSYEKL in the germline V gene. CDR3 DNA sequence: TGCGCCAGCAGCCAGGACGGGACATCAGCTCGCGAGCAGTACTTC. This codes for CASSQDGTSAREQYF.

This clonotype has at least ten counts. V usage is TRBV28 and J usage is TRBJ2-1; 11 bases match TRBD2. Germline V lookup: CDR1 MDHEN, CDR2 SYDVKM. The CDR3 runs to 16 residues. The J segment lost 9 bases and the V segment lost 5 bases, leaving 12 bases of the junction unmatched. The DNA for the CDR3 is TGTGCCAGCAGTCCCTTTAGCGGGAGGGCCGGGGTTGAGCAGTTCTTC. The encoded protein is CASSPFSGRAGVEQFF.

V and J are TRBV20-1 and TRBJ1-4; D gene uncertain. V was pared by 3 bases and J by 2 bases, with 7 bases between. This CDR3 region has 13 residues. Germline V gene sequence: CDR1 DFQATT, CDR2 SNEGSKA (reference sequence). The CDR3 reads CSASSETNEKLFF. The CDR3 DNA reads TGCAGTGCTAGTTCCGAGACTAATGAAAAACTGTTTTTT.

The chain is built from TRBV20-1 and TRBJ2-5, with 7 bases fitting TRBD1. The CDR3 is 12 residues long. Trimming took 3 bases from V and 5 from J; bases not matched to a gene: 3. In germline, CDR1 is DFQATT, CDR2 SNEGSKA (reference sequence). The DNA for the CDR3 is TGCAGTGCTAGCGAGGGGGCGGAGACCCAGTACTTC. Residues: CSASEGAETQYF.

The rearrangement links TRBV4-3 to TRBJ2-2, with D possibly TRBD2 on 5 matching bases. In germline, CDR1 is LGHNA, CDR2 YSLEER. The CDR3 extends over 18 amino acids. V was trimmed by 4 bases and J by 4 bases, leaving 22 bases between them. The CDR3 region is CASSPSNVRLAGTGELFF. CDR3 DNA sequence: TGCGCCAGCAGCCCCTCCAATGTCCGCCTGGCGGGCACCGGGGAGCTGTTTTTT.

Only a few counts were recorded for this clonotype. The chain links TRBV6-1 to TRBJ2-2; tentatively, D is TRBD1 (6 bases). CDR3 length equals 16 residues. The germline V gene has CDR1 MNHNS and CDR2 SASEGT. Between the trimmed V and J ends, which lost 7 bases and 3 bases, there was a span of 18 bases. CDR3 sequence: CASKAGRGSYTGELFF. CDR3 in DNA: TGTGCCAGCAAGGCTGGAAGGGGGTCATACACCGGGGAGCTGTTTTTT.

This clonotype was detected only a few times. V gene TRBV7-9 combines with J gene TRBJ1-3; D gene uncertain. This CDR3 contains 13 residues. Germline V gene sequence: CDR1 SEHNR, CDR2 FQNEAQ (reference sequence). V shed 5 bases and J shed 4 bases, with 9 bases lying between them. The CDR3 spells CASSQIEGNTIYF. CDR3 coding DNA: TGTGCCAGCAGCCAAATCGAGGGAAACACCATATATTTT.

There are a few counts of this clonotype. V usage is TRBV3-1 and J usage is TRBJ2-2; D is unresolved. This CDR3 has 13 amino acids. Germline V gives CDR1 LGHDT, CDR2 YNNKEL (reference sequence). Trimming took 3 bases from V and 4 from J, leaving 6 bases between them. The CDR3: CASSHRSTGELFF. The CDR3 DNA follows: TGTGCCAGCAGCCATCGGAGCACCGGGGAGCTGTTTTTT.

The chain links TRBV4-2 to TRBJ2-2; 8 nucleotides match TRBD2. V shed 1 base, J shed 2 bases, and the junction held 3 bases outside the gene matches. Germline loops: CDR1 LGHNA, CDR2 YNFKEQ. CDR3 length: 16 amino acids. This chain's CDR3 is CASSQVSGVNTGELFF. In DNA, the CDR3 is TGTGCCAGCAGCCAAGTTAGCGGGGTAAACACCGGGGAGCTGTTTTTT.

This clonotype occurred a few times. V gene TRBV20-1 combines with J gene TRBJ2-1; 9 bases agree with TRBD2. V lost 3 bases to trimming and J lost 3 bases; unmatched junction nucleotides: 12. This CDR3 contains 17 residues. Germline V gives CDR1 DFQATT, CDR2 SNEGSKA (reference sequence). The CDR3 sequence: CSARPSGGPGLYNEQFF. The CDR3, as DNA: TGCAGTGCTAGGCCCAGCGGGGGGCCTGGACTCTACAATGAGCAGTTCTTC.

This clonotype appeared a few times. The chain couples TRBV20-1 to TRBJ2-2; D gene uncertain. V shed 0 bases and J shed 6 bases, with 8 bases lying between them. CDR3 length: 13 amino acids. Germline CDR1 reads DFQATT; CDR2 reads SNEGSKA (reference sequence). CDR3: CSARDRVAGELFF. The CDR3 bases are TGCAGTGCTAGAGATCGCGTCGCCGGGGAGCTGTTTTTT.

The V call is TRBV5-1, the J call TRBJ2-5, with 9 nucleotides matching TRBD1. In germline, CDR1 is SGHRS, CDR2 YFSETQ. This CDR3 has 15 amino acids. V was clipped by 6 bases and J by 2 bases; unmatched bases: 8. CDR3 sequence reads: CASTLGTGNQETQYF. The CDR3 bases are TGCGCCAGCACCTTAGGGACAGGGAATCAAGAGACCCAGTACTTC.

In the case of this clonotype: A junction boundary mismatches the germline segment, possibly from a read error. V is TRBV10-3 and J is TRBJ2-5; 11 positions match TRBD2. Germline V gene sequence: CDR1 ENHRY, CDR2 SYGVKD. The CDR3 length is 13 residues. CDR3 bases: TGTGCCAGCAGTCCCGGGACTAGCGGGACCCAGTACTTC. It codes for CASSPGTSGTQYF.

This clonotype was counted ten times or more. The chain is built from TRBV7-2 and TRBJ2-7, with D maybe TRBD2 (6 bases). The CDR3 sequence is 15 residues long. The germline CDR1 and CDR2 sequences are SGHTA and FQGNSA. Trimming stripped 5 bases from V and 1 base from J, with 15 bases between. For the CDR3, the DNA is TGTGCCAGCAGCCTAGGGGTTAGCGGTTCCTACGAGCAGTACTTC. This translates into CASSLGVSGSYEQYF.

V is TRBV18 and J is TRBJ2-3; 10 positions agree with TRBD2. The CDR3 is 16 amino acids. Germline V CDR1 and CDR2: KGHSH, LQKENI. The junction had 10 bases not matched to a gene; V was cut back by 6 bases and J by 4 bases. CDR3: CASSPASGSTSDTQYF. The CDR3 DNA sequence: TGTGCCAGCTCGCCAGCTAGCGGGAGTACATCAGATACGCAGTATTTT.

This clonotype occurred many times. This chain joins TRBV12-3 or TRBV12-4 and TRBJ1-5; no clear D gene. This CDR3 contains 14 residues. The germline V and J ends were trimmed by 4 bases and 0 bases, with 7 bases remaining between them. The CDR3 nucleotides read TGTGCCAGCAGTTCATCTCTTAGCAATCAGCCCCAGCATTTT. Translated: CASSSSLSNQPQHF.

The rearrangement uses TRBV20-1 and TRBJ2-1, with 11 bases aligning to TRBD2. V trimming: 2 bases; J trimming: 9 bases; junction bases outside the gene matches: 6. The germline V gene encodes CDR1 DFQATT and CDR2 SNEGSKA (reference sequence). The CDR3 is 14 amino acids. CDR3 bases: TGCAGTGCTAGATTTAGCGGGGGGGCCAGTGAGCAGTTCTTC. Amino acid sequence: CSARFSGGASEQFF.

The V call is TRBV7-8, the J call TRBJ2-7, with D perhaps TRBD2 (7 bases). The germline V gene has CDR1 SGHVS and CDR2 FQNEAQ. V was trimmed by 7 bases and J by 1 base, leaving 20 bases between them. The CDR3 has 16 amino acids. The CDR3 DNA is TGTGCCAGCAAGGGGGTACGGGGGGACCGGTCCTACGAGCAGTACTTC. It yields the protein CASKGVRGDRSYEQYF.

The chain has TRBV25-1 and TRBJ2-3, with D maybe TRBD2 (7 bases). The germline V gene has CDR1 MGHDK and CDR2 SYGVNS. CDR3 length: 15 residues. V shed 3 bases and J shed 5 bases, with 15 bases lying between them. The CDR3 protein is CASSERGGSVDTQYF. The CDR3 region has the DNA TGTGCCAGCAGTGAGAGGGGGGGGAGTGTAGATACGCAGTATTTT.

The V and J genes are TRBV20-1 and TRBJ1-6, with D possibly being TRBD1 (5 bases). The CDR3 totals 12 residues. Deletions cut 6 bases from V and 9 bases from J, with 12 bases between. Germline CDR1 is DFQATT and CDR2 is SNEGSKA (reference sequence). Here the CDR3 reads CSAGTVISPLHF. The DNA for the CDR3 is TGCAGTGCAGGGACGGTAATTTCACCCCTCCACTTT.

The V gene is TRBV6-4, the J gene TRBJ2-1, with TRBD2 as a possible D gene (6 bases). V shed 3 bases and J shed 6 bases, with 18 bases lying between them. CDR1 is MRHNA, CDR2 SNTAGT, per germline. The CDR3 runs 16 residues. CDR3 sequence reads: CASSEFLGGPRNEQFF. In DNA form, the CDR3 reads TGTGCCAGCAGTGAATTCCTCGGGGGACCCCGCAATGAGCAGTTCTTC.